These 30 T cell receptor beta chains came from one sample sequenced in a study of CD8 T cells in ankylosing spondylitis. TCRdb passed the 5' RACE reads through MiXCR, listing each CDR3 protein once. The table records some 200,000 distinct CDR3 sequences, around 13% of them present only once. Sequenced sample: blood, either unsorted or a sorted T cell fraction (not recorded which). These receptors all stem from a male donor with ankylosing spondylitis or in good health (not recorded which).

This clonotype was seen more than once but under ten times. This sequence joins TRBV27 and TRBJ2-7; perhaps D is TRBD1 or TRBD2 (5 bases each). Germline lookup yields CDR1 MNHEY and CDR2 SMNVEV (reference sequence). The CDR3 runs 15 residues. V lost 6 bases to trimming and J lost 9 bases, with 24 bases between them. The chain's CDR3 is CASSAITGRLSRQYF. CDR3 coding DNA: TGTGCCAGCAGCGCTATCACGGGACGGCTGAGCCGGCAGTACTTC.

In its sample, this clonotype was seen a few times. The V call is TRBV27, the J call TRBJ2-7, with 9 bases identical to TRBD2. Germline values: CDR1 MNHEY, CDR2 SMNVEV (reference sequence). The CDR3 is 15 residues long. V shed 3 bases and J 4 bases; nucleotides not matched to a gene: 7. DNA for the CDR3: TGTGCCAGCAGTTTGGGTAGCGGGAGTCAGTACGAGCAGTACTTC. It is translated as CASSLGSGSQYEQYF.

The table lists this clonotype with many counts. V gene TRBV25-1 combines with J gene TRBJ1-2; TRBD1 matches at 8 bases. V was pared by 5 bases and J by 2 bases, with 10 bases of the junction left unmatched. From germline, CDR1 is MGHDK and CDR2 SYGVNS. This CDR3 contains 16 residues. The CDR3 sequence is CASSHQTGGVNYGYTF. CDR3 in DNA: TGTGCCAGCAGTCATCAAACAGGGGGAGTAAACTATGGCTACACCTTC.

This clonotype came up a few times. The chain is built from TRBV12-3 or TRBV12-4 and TRBJ1-2, with D unclear. V was trimmed by 5 bases and J by 0 bases, leaving 16 bases between them. The CDR3 is 16 residues long. CDR3 sequence (DNA): TGTGCCAGCAGTCCGTACCGGGTGGGAGCTAACTATGGCTACACCTTC. Amino acids: CASSPYRVGANYGYTF.

The J gene is TRBJ1-5, the V gene TRBV2; no definite D call. CDR3 length: 15 residues. Trimming shortened V by 2 bases and J by 3 bases, and 11 bases separated the two germline ends. The germline V gene encodes CDR1 SNHLY and CDR2 FYNNEI. The CDR3 bases are TGTGCCAGCAGTGAAAATGGCCAGTTCAATCAGCCCCAGCATTTT. Protein sequence: CASSENGQFNQPQHF.

The rearrangement joins TRBV5-5 to TRBJ2-2; the D is unclear. V shed 2 bases and J shed 2 bases, with 10 bases lying between them. Germline-derived CDR1 and CDR2 are SGHKS and YYEKEE (reference sequence). The CDR3 loop spans 15 amino acids. The CDR3 loop is CASSFYTSNTGELFF. CDR3 DNA: TGTGCCAGCAGCTTCTATACTTCCAACACCGGGGAGCTGTTTTTT.

The chain recombines TRBV4-1 with TRBJ2-7, with TRBD2 matching over 8 bases. Trimming cost V 0 bases and J 5 bases; bases outside gene matches: 6. Germline assignment: CDR1 MGHRA and CDR2 YSYEKL. This CDR3 is built from 15 residues. The CDR3 DNA is TGCGCCAGCAGCCAAGAAAGCGGGAGTGATAACGAGCAGTACTTC. It yields the protein CASSQESGSDNEQYF.

The gene calls are TRBV7-9 and TRBJ2-3, with D tentatively TRBD1 (5 bases). V was clipped by 8 bases and J by 2 bases, with 14 bases between them. The CDR3 is made up of 14 amino acids. From germline, CDR1 is SEHNR and CDR2 FQNEAQ (reference sequence). CDR3 DNA sequence: TGTGCCAGCTCCGACAGTTCTCCCACAGATACGCAGTATTTT. Protein: CASSDSSPTDTQYF.

V gene TRBV30 combines with J gene TRBJ2-4; unclear D gene. This CDR3 is 15 amino acids long. V dropped 0 bases and J dropped 8 bases, with 17 bases sitting between them. Germline V gives CDR1 GTSNPN, CDR2 SVGIG (reference sequence). For the CDR3, the DNA is TGTGCCTGGAGTGTTCGGTGGGGTCGATTGGACATTCAGTACTTC. It is translated as CAWSVRWGRLDIQYF.

This clonotype has only a few counts. CDR3 amino acids: CASSHSGSYNEQFF. The CDR3 coding sequence is TGTGCCAGCAGCCATTCTGGATCCTACAATGAGCAGTTCTTC. The chain is built from TRBV27 and TRBJ2-1; D not certain. The CDR3 totals 14 residues. V was clipped by 6 bases and J by 1 base, with 10 bases between them. In germline, CDR1 is MNHEY, CDR2 SMNVEV (reference sequence).

In this sample, this clonotype turned up a few times. The chain couples TRBV6-5 to TRBJ1-6; no clear D. Per germline, CDR1 MNHEY and CDR2 SVGAGI. The V gene lost 6 bases and the J gene lost 0 bases, with 12 bases spanning the gap. This CDR3 contains 16 residues. The CDR3 reads CASSLQLSSYNSPLHF. As DNA, the CDR3 is TGTGCCAGCAGCTTACAACTGAGCTCCTATAATTCACCCCTCCACTTT.

This clonotype was counted a few times. This sequence joins TRBV6-5 and TRBJ2-3; 9 bases line up with TRBD2. The CDR3 is 16 amino acids. The V gene's germline CDR1 is MNHEY and CDR2 SVGAGI. V shed 0 bases and J 4 bases; nucleotides not matched to a gene: 5. The CDR3 region has the DNA TGTGCCAGCAGTTACTCGGCTAGCGGGATGGCAGATACGCAGTATTTT. It specifies CASSYSASGMADTQYF.

The chain has TRBV30 and TRBJ2-1; maybe TRBD1 (6 bases). Per the germline V gene, CDR1 is GTSNPN and CDR2 is SVGIG (reference sequence). This CDR3 region has 15 residues. V was trimmed by 1 base and J by 2 bases, leaving 12 bases between them. The CDR3 DNA sequence: TGTGCCTGGAGTGGAGGGGGATCCCCCTACAATGAGCAGTTCTTC. Protein sequence: CAWSGGGSPYNEQFF.

This clonotype has more than one count but fewer than ten. The chain couples TRBV6-2 or TRBV6-3 to TRBJ2-7, with 7 bases that match TRBD1. Germline CDR1 and CDR2: MNHEY and SVGEGT. J gave up 4 bases and V 2 bases, and 5 bases lay outside the gene matches. CDR3 length equals 14 residues. The CDR3, as DNA: TGTGCCAGCAGTTACGCTGGGACAGTTTACGAGCAGTACTTC. Amino acids: CASSYAGTVYEQYF.

The sample holds many counts of this clonotype. CDR3 nucleotides: TGCAGTGCAGCGCCGAACACCGGGGAGCTGTTTTTT. Its translation is CSAAPNTGELFF. The chain links TRBV20-1 to TRBJ2-2; D remains unclear. This CDR3 comprises 12 residues. V was clipped by 6 bases and J by 0 bases, with 5 bases between them. Germline V gene data show CDR1 as DFQATT and CDR2 as SNEGSKA (reference sequence).

The gene calls are TRBV3-1 and TRBJ1-1; D not certain. The germline gives CDR1 LGHDT, CDR2 YNNKEL (reference sequence). The V end lost 0 bases, the J end lost 2 bases, and 7 bases lay between the germline ends. The CDR3 contains 14 residues. In nucleotides, the CDR3 is TGTGCCAGCAGCCAAGATACGGATAACACTGAAGCTTTCTTT. This codes for CASSQDTDNTEAFF.

The CDR3 sequence: CSVSGTAYGYTF. CDR3 sequence (DNA): TGCAGCGTTTCCGGGACAGCCTATGGCTACACCTTC. This chain joins TRBV29-1 and TRBJ1-2; 7 bases agree with TRBD1. CDR1 is SQVTM, CDR2 ANQGSEA, per germline. J was trimmed by 4 bases and V by 5 bases; bases with no gene match: 4. The CDR3 has 12 residues. The full variable domain, completed using reference TRBV29-1 and TRBJ1-2, is SAVISQKPSRDICQRGTSLTIQCQVDSQVTMMFWYRQQPGQSLTLIATANQGSEATYESGFVIDKFPISRPNLTFSTLTVSNMSPEDSSIYLCSVSGTAYGYTFGSGTRLTVV.

The gene calls are TRBV5-6 and TRBJ2-5, with 7 bases aligning to TRBD2. The J segment lost 7 bases and the V segment lost 6 bases, leaving 15 bases of the junction unmatched. CDR3 length: 15 amino acids. Germline V gives CDR1 SGHDT, CDR2 YYEEEE. CDR3 DNA sequence: TGTGCCAGCAACCAGGGAGCGGGGTACCTGGGGACCCAGTACTTC. Residues: CASNQGAGYLGTQYF.

This clonotype has more than one count but fewer than ten. The V and J genes are TRBV30 and TRBJ2-5; D is undetermined. Trimming took off 1 base at V and 1 base at J, with 7 bases between the two ends. Per the germline V gene, CDR1 is GTSNPN and CDR2 is SVGIG (reference sequence). The CDR3 length is 13 residues. This chain's CDR3 is CAWSATFQETQYF. In nucleotides, the CDR3 is TGTGCCTGGAGTGCGACTTTCCAAGAGACCCAGTACTTC.

In this sample, this clonotype turned up a few times. The rearrangement joins TRBV27 to TRBJ2-1; 8 nucleotides agree with TRBD2. From germline, CDR1 is MNHEY and CDR2 SMNVEV (reference sequence). The trim removed 6 bases at V and 8 bases at J, leaving 15 bases unmatched. The CDR3 totals 16 residues. The CDR3 nucleotides read TGTGCCAGCAGCGACGAGGGGAGCGGGAGCTCTGATGAGCAGTTCTTC. Amino acids: CASSDEGSGSSDEQFF.

This clonotype has a handful of counts. This chain connects TRBV7-2 to TRBJ2-2; 12 nucleotides agree with TRBD2. This CDR3 comprises 17 residues. Germline CDR1 reads SGHTA; CDR2 reads FQGNSA. J gave up 3 bases and V 2 bases, and 4 bases lay outside the gene matches. CDR3 nucleotides: TGTGCCAGCAGCTTATACGCTAGCGGGGGGGACACCGGGGAGCTGTTTTTT. This codes for CASSLYASGGDTGELFF.

This clonotype was counted only a few times. The rearrangement joins TRBV7-9 to TRBJ2-5; 7 bases agree with TRBD1. From germline, CDR1 is SEHNR and CDR2 FQNEAQ (reference sequence). The ends lost 6 bases at V and 3 bases at J; junction bases unmatched: 4. The CDR3 totals 13 residues. This chain's CDR3 is CASRPGTEETQYF. In DNA, the CDR3 is TGTGCCAGCAGACCCGGGACAGAAGAGACCCAGTACTTC.

Sample share makes this clonotype medium-sized. The CDR3 sequence: CASSLPLGLARYEQYF. The CDR3, as DNA: TGTGCCAGCAGTTTGCCCCTCGGGCTAGCCCGCTACGAGCAGTACTTC. V and J are TRBV12-3 or TRBV12-4 and TRBJ2-7, with TRBD2 as a possible D gene (5 bases). V lost 3 bases and J lost 3, with 18 bases in between. CDR3 length: 16 residues.

The CDR3 here is CSAKRQGVAVRADTQYF. The CDR3 DNA reads as TGCAGTGCTAAGAGACAGGGGGTTGCAGTCAGGGCAGATACGCAGTATTTT. The chain has TRBV20-1 and TRBJ2-3, with 9 positions matching TRBD1. CDR1 DFQATT and CDR2 SNEGSKA come from the germline V gene (reference sequence). This CDR3 is built from 17 residues. The trim removed 4 bases at V and 4 bases at J, leaving 15 bases unmatched.

This clonotype has only one observation. The rearrangement uses TRBV10-1 and TRBJ2-3, with D possibly TRBD2 on 5 matching bases. The CDR3 is 14 residues long. Germline CDR1 reads WNHNN; CDR2 reads SYGVQD (reference sequence). Trimming shortened V by 0 bases and J by 3 bases, and 7 bases separated the two germline ends. CDR3 in amino acids: CASSESVATDTQYF. In nucleotides, the CDR3 is TGCGCCAGCAGTGAGTCGGTAGCGACAGATACGCAGTATTTT.

In this sample, this clonotype turned up a few times. CDR3 sequence reads: CASSLTGQGVFNQPQHF. The CDR3 nucleotides are TGTGCCAGCAGCCTTACGGGACAGGGGGTTTTCAATCAGCCCCAGCATTTT. The gene calls are TRBV7-8 and TRBJ1-5, with 11 bases matching TRBD1. Germline CDR1 SGHVS, CDR2 FQNEAQ. This CDR3 is 17 amino acids long. V shed 5 bases and J 3 bases; nucleotides not matched to a gene: 9.

This clonotype was detected only a few times. The chain has TRBV5-5 and TRBJ2-3, with D perhaps matching TRBD2 (5 bases). The CDR3 is 15 residues long. The germline gives CDR1 SGHKS, CDR2 YYEKEE (reference sequence). The ends were cut back, 0 bases at V and 6 bases at J, with 14 bases in the middle. Written as DNA, the CDR3 is TGTGCCAGCAGCTTGGGGGAGCAGCCAGGTGATACGCAGTATTTT. This codes for CASSLGEQPGDTQYF.

V gene TRBV11-2 combines with J gene TRBJ1-1; no clear D. V was pared by 1 base and J by 8 bases, with 8 bases between. This CDR3 contains 12 residues. From germline, CDR1 is SGHAT and CDR2 FQNNGV. The CDR3 reads CASSLGLHEAFF. The DNA for the CDR3 is TGTGCCAGCAGCTTAGGACTCCACGAAGCTTTCTTT.

About this clonotype itself: At one end, the junction sequence differs from germline, possibly due to a read error. V gene TRBV5-1 combines with J gene TRBJ2-7, with D hard to call. The CDR3 extends over 11 amino acids. The V gene's germline CDR1 is SGHRS and CDR2 YFSETQ. The CDR3 sequence: CASSLNSELYF. Here the CDR3 DNA reads TGCGCCAGCAGCTTGAACAGTGAGCTGTACTTC.

The chain uses TRBV27 and TRBJ2-7; D is unresolved. Trimming left V 2 bases short and J 6 bases short, with 11 bases between. Looked up from germline, CDR1 is MNHEY and CDR2 is SMNVEV (reference sequence). There are 13 residues in the CDR3. CDR3: CASSLMVAGEQYF. CDR3 sequence (DNA): TGTGCCAGCAGTTTAATGGTAGCAGGCGAGCAGTACTTC.